This entry lists 4 T cell receptor beta chains sequenced from one sample in a study of vaccination and CD4 T cells after COVID-19. The sample's treatment: approximately 11-day PBMC culture with coronavirus spike peptide pools or control peptides (ViraFEST assay). For these receptors, no antigen is known. Once obtained from cultured CD4+ T cells, the DNA was sequenced using the Oncomine TCR Beta short-read assay. Each CDR3 protein is one row after TCRdb ran MiXCR on the PCR reads. The data contain under 15,000 distinct CDR3 sequences, approximately 43% of them seen just once; the ten biggest clones take up 15% to 17%. The specimen was CD4+ T cells from blood, cultured in vitro. The origin of the receptors is a human donor who had recovered from COVID-19.

This clonotype came up a few times. The V call is TRBV30, the J call TRBJ1-6; D gene ambiguous. This CDR3 is built from 15 residues. Trimming took off 0 bases at V and 8 bases at J, with 14 bases between the two ends. Germline loops: CDR1 GTSNPN, CDR2 SVGIG (reference sequence). For the CDR3, the DNA is TGTGCCTGGAGTGTACGCGCTCCACGGGATTCACCCCTCCACTTT. Its protein is CAWSVRAPRDSPLHF.

This clonotype has a handful of counts. The chain uses TRBV7-9 and TRBJ2-2; possible D gene TRBD2, 5 bases. The CDR3 extends over 16 amino acids. Germline values: CDR1 SEHNR, CDR2 FQNEAQ (reference sequence). V lost 8 bases to trimming and J lost 0 bases, with 16 bases between them. CDR3 coding DNA: TGTGCCAGCGGAGGAACGGACGCAGCGAACACCGGGGAGCTGTTTTTT. Protein sequence: CASGGTDAANTGELFF.

The chain carries TRBV28 and TRBJ2-5; 9 nucleotides match TRBD2. This CDR3 comprises 14 residues. Germline CDR1 and CDR2: MDHEN and SYDVKM. Germline trimming cut 7 bases from V and 1 base from J; bases unmatched to any gene: 4. DNA of the CDR3: TGTGCCAGCACCGGACTAGCGTCCCAAGAGACCCAGTACTTC. This sequence encodes CASTGLASQETQYF.

The rearrangement joins TRBV10-1 to TRBJ1-1; the D is unclear. CDR1 is WNHNN and CDR2 is SYGVQD in the germline V gene (reference sequence). The ends were cut back, 5 bases at V and 0 bases at J, with 7 bases in the middle. The CDR3 loop spans 13 amino acids. The CDR3 region is CASSHGLNTEAFF. The CDR3, as DNA: TGCGCCAGCAGTCACGGGCTGAACACTGAAGCTTTCTTT.